Listed below are T cell receptor beta chains from one sample, sequenced in a study of shared clonotypes between healthy human individuals. Sequenced by immunoSEQ multiplex PCR; TCRdb stores in-frame clones only, minus some. The profile shows 550,000 to 700,000 clones, 73% of them singletons. Sequenced material: memory CD4+ T cells sorted from blood. The source of these receptors is a woman aged 30 to 39 in good health. CDR3s include the opening cysteine and the closing phenylalanine or tryptophan.

V gene: TRBV19; J gene: TRBJ1-2; CDR3 protein: CASIRGPYGYTF
V gene: TRBV28; J gene: TRBJ1-2; CDR3 protein: CASIRDNNYGYTF
V gene: TRBV27; J gene: TRBJ2-1; CDR3 protein: CASSLRYRANEQFF
V gene: TRBV7-9; J gene: TRBJ2-5; CDR3 protein: CATSLAAQETQYF
V gene: TRBV5-4; J gene: TRBJ2-7; CDR3 protein: CASSPQGQGREQYF
V gene: TRBV30; J gene: TRBJ1-1; CDR3 protein: CAWSEMQNTEAFF
V gene: TRBV30; J gene: TRBJ2-1; CDR3 protein: CAWSLRDRDSGEQFF
V gene: TRBV2; J gene: TRBJ1-4; CDR3 protein: CASSGSGITANEKLFF
V gene: TRBV6-1; J gene: TRBJ2-7; CDR3 protein: CASSRTGYEQYF
V gene: TRBV11-1; J gene: TRBJ2-7; CDR3 protein: CASSLGPHKEQYF
V gene: TRBV14; J gene: TRBJ2-3; CDR3 protein: CASSQARRRSTDTQYF
V gene: TRBV6-6; J gene: TRBJ1-3; CDR3 protein: CASSPMDRGLGNTIYF
V gene: TRBV27; J gene: TRBJ1-1; CDR3 protein: CASSSQPGRTGTEAFF
V gene: TRBV7-2; J gene: TRBJ2-7; CDR3 protein: CASSLAGSYRGGVAYEQYF
V gene: TRBV30; J gene: TRBJ1-5; CDR3 protein: CAWSRQGNQPQHF
V gene: TRBV28; J gene: TRBJ2-5; CDR3 protein: CASSSWETQYF